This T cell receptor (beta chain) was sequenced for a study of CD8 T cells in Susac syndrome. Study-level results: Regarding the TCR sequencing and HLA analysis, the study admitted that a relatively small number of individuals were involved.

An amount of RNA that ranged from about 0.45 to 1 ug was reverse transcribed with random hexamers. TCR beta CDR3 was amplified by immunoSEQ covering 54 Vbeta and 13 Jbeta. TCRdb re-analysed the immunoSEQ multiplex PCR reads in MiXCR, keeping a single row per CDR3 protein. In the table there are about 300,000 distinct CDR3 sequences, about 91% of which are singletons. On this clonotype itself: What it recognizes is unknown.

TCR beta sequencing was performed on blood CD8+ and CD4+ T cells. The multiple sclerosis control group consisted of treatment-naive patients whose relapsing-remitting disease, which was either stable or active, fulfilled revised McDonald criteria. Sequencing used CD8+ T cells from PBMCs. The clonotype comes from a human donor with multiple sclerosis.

This CDR3 is CASSGYTEDRHTEAFF. The CDR3 DNA sequence: TGTGCCAGCAGCGGTTATACTGAGGACAGACACACTGAAGCTTTCTTT. V and J are TRBV5-4 and TRBJ1-1; D may be TRBD1 (6 bases). The CDR3 runs to 16 residues. Germline CDR1 reads SGHNT; CDR2 reads YYREEE (reference sequence). V gave up 4 bases and J gave up 3 bases, with 19 bases separating them.